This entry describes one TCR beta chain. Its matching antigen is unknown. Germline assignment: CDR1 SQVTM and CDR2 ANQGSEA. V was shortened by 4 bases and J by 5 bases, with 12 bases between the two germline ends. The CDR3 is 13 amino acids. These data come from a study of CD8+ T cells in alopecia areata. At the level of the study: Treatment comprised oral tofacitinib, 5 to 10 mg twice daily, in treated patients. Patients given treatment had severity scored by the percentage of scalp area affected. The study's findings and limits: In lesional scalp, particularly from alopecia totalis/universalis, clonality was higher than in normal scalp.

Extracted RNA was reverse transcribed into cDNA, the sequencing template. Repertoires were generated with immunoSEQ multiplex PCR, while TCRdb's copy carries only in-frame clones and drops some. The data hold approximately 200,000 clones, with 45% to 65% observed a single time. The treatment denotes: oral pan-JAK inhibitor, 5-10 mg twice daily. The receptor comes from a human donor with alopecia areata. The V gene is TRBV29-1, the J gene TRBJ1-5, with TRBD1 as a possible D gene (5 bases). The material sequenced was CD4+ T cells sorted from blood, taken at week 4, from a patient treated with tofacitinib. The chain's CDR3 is CSVGQGRDQPQHF. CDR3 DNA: TGCAGCGTTGGGCAGGGCCGAGATCAGCCCCAGCATTTT.